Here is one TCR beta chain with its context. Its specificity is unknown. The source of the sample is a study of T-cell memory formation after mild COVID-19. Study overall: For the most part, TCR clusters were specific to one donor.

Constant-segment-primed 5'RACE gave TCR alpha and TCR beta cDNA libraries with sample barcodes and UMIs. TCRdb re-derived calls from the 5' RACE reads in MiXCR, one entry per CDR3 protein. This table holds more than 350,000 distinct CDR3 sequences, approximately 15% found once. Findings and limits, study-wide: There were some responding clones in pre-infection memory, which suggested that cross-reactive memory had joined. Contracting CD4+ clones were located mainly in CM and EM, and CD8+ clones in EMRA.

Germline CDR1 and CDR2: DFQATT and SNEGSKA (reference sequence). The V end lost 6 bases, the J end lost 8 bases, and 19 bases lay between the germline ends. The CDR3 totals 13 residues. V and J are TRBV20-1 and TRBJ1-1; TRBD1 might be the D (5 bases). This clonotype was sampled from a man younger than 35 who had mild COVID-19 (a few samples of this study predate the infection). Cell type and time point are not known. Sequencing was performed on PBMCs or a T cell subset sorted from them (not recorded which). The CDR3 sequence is CSALRGSPGEAFF. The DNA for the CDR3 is TGCAGTGCGCTGCGGGGCTCCCCCGGCGAAGCTTTCTTT.